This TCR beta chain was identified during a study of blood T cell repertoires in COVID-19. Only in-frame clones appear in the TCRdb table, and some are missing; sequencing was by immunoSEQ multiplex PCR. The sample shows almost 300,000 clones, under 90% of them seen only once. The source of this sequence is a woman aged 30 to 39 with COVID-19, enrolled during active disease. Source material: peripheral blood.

DNA of the CDR3: TGTGCCACCAGTGACCACCCTGAGGCCGGGGCCAACGTCCTGACTTTC. This sequence encodes CATSDHPEAGANVLTF. The V and J genes are TRBV24-1 and TRBJ2-6; D remains unclear. CDR3 length equals 16 residues. CDR1 and CDR2 from the germline V gene are KGHDR and SFDVKD. V lost 4 bases and J 4 bases, leaving 13 bases between the germline ends.